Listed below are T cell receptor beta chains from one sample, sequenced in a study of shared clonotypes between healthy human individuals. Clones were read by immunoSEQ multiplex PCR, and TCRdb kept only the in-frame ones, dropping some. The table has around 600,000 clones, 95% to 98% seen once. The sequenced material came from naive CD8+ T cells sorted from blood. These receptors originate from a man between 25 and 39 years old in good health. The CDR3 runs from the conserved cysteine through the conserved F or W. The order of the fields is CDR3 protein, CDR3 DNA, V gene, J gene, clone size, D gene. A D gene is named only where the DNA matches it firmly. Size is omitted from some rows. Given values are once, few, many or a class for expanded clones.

CDR3 protein: CASSLKQGAYEQYF
CDR3 DNA: TGCGCCAGCAGCTTAAAACAGGGGGCGTACGAGCAGTACTTC
V gene: TRBV5-1
J gene: TRBJ2-7
clone size: -
D gene: TRBD1

CDR3 protein: CASSLEGTTNEKLFF
CDR3 DNA: TGTGCCAGCAGCTTAGAAGGGACAACTAATGAAAAACTGTTTTTT
V gene: TRBV5-6
J gene: TRBJ1-4
clone size: -
D gene: -

CDR3 protein: CASSLGPSSYNEQFF
CDR3 DNA: TGTGCCAGCAGCTTAGGACCCAGCTCCTACAATGAGCAGTTCTTC
V gene: TRBV7-8
J gene: TRBJ2-1
clone size: few
D gene: -

CDR3 protein: CASSFGYSGDTQYF
CDR3 DNA: TGTGCCAGCAGTTTTGGTTATTCAGGGGATACGCAGTATTTT
V gene: TRBV28
J gene: TRBJ2-3
clone size: -
D gene: -

CDR3 protein: CASSNLAGETQYF
CDR3 DNA: TGTGCCAGCAGCAACCTAGCGGGAGAGACCCAGTACTTC
V gene: TRBV9
J gene: TRBJ2-5
clone size: -
D gene: TRBD2

CDR3 protein: CASSPYGGGNNEQFF
CDR3 DNA: TGTGCCAGCTCACCTTATGGGGGAGGTAACAATGAGCAGTTCTTC
V gene: TRBV18
J gene: TRBJ2-1
clone size: -
D gene: -

CDR3 protein: CSVGRRNTEAFF
CDR3 DNA: TGCAGCGTTGGAAGGAGGAACACTGAAGCTTTCTTT
V gene: TRBV29-1
J gene: TRBJ1-1
clone size: -
D gene: -

CDR3 protein: CASSYSTGGLYNEQFF
CDR3 DNA: TGTGCCAGCAGTTACTCGACGGGAGGCCTCTACAATGAGCAGTTCTTC
V gene: TRBV6-6
J gene: TRBJ2-1
clone size: -
D gene: TRBD2

CDR3 protein: CAWSGQAYEQYF
CDR3 DNA: TGTGCCTGGAGTGGACAGGCCTACGAGCAGTACTTC
V gene: TRBV30
J gene: TRBJ2-7
clone size: -
D gene: -

CDR3 protein: CASSQIAGEKFYEQYF
CDR3 DNA: TGTGCCAGCAGCCAGATAGCGGGAGAGAAATTCTACGAGCAGTACTTC
V gene: TRBV4-2
J gene: TRBJ2-7
clone size: once
D gene: TRBD2

CDR3 protein: CASSSLVGVSNEQFF
CDR3 DNA: TGTGCCAGCAGTTCGTTGGTGGGAGTAAGCAATGAGCAGTTCTTC
V gene: TRBV28
J gene: TRBJ2-1
clone size: -
D gene: -

CDR3 protein: CASSLIRSSYNEQFF
CDR3 DNA: TGTGCCAGCAGCTTGATCCGGAGCTCCTACAATGAGCAGTTCTTC
V gene: TRBV5-5
J gene: TRBJ2-1
clone size: -
D gene: -

CDR3 protein: CASNLDRGRPEANYGYTF
CDR3 DNA: TGTGCCAGCAACCTAGACAGGGGGCGCCCCGAAGCTAACTATGGCTACACCTTC
V gene: TRBV2
J gene: TRBJ1-2
clone size: -
D gene: TRBD1

CDR3 protein: CASRFLGGTEDSTDTQYF
CDR3 DNA: TGCGCCAGCAGGTTCCTTGGTGGGACAGAGGACAGCACAGATACGCAGTATTTT
V gene: TRBV5-1
J gene: TRBJ2-3
clone size: -
D gene: TRBD1

CDR3 protein: CASVGQLDNEQFF
CDR3 DNA: TGTGCCAGCGTGGGACAGTTAGACAATGAGCAGTTCTTC
V gene: TRBV6-1
J gene: TRBJ2-1
clone size: -
D gene: TRBD1

CDR3 protein: CASSLPYGGGESVRQFF
CDR3 DNA: TGTGCCAGCAGTTTACCCTACGGGGGGGGCGAAAGTGTCAGGCAGTTCTTC
V gene: TRBV28
J gene: TRBJ2-1
clone size: -
D gene: TRBD2

CDR3 protein: CASSLGMGSNEQFF
CDR3 DNA: TGTGCCAGCAGCTTAGGCATGGGGTCCAATGAGCAGTTCTTC
V gene: TRBV11-3
J gene: TRBJ2-1
clone size: -
D gene: -

CDR3 protein: CASSLWETSTDTQYF
CDR3 DNA: TGTGCCAGCAGTTTGTGGGAGACGAGCACAGATACGCAGTATTTT
V gene: TRBV6-5
J gene: TRBJ2-3
clone size: -
D gene: -

CDR3 protein: CAAPVRGLPGELFF
CDR3 DNA: TGTGCCGCCCCGGTCCGGGGCCTCCCCGGGGAGCTGTTTTTT
V gene: TRBV7-8
J gene: TRBJ2-2
clone size: -
D gene: -

CDR3 protein: CASSYASGSSYEQYF
CDR3 DNA: TGTGCCAGCAGCTACGCTAGCGGGAGCTCCTACGAGCAGTACTTC
V gene: TRBV2
J gene: TRBJ2-7
clone size: -
D gene: TRBD2

CDR3 protein: CASGWTLLAGGPVQETQYF
CDR3 DNA: TGTGCTAGTGGTTGGACCTTGCTAGCGGGAGGGCCAGTCCAAGAGACCCAGTACTTC
V gene: TRBV12-5
J gene: TRBJ2-5
clone size: -
D gene: TRBD2

CDR3 protein: CASSFLGLAYNEQFF
CDR3 DNA: TGTGCCAGCAGCTTTTTGGGACTAGCGTACAATGAGCAGTTCTTC
V gene: TRBV11-2
J gene: TRBJ2-1
clone size: -
D gene: TRBD2

CDR3 protein: CASSPQLAGEREQYF
CDR3 DNA: TGCGCCAGCAGCCCGCAACTAGCGGGAGAACGAGAGCAGTACTTC
V gene: TRBV4-1
J gene: TRBJ2-7
clone size: -
D gene: TRBD2

CDR3 protein: CASSLAIGPGPSGNNEQFF
CDR3 DNA: TGCGCCAGCAGCTTGGCCATCGGACCGGGACCCTCGGGCAACAATGAGCAGTTCTTC
V gene: TRBV5-1
J gene: TRBJ2-1
clone size: -
D gene: -

CDR3 protein: CSVSGVGNEQFF
CDR3 DNA: TGCAGCGTCTCAGGGGTGGGCAATGAGCAGTTCTTC
V gene: TRBV29-1
J gene: TRBJ2-1
clone size: once
D gene: -

CDR3 protein: CASSFRVLGYEQYF
CDR3 DNA: TGTGCCAGCAGCTTCCGGGTTTTAGGGTACGAGCAGTACTTC
V gene: TRBV7-8
J gene: TRBJ2-7
clone size: -
D gene: -